The 22 T cell receptor beta chains in this list originate from one sample, sequenced in a study of blood T cell repertoires in COVID-19. Clones were sequenced by immunoSEQ multiplex PCR, and TCRdb holds only the in-frame ones, with some missing. The table includes more than 250,000 clones, about 85% detected once. The specimen sequenced was PBMCs or T cells enriched from blood (not recorded which). These receptors were obtained from a woman between 25 and 40 years old who had recovered from COVID-19.

The chain carries TRBV5-1 and TRBJ2-1, with TRBD2 as a possible D gene (6 bases). Germline V gene data show CDR1 as SGHRS and CDR2 as YFSETQ. With 0 bases removed from V and 6 bases from J, the gap between germline ends came to 10 bases. The length of the CDR3 is 14 residues. The CDR3, as DNA: TGCGCCAGCAGCTTGGCCGGAGGGATCAATGAGCAGTTCTTC. Amino acids: CASSLAGGINEQFF.

V usage is TRBV7-9 and J usage is TRBJ1-3, with TRBD1 as a possible D gene (5 bases). The CDR3 sequence is 16 residues long. CDR1 is SEHNR, CDR2 FQNEAQ, per germline (reference sequence). V was shortened by 5 bases and J by 4 bases, with 18 bases between the two germline ends. In DNA, the CDR3 is TGTGCCAGCAGCCCCCGGGACTCTTACGAGGGAAACACCATATATTTT. The encoded protein is CASSPRDSYEGNTIYF. Filled out from reference TRBV7-9 and TRBJ1-3, the complete variable domain reads DTGVSQNPRHKITKRGQNVTFRCDPISEHNRLYWYRQTLGQGPEFLTYFQNEAQLEKSRLLSDRFSAERPKGSFSTLEIQRTEQGDSAMYLCASSPRDSYEGNTIYFGEGSWLTVV.

This chain links TRBV9 with TRBJ1-2; the match to TRBD1 covers 10 bases. The germline V gene encodes CDR1 SGDLS and CDR2 YYNGEE. The V gene end was trimmed by 0 bases and the J gene end by 2 bases; junction bases not matched to a gene: 4. The CDR3 is 16 residues long. This CDR3 reads CASSVGQGAPNYGYTF. CDR3 in DNA: TGTGCCAGCAGCGTAGGACAGGGGGCTCCCAACTATGGCTACACCTTC.

The chain uses TRBV9 and TRBJ1-2, with 8 positions matching TRBD1. The CDR3 length is 15 residues. Germline V lookup: CDR1 SGDLS, CDR2 YYNGEE. J lost 4 bases, V lost 4 bases, and 9 bases had no gene match. CDR3 protein: CASSLKDRASYGYTF. CDR3 DNA: TGTGCCAGCAGCCTGAAGGACAGGGCGAGCTATGGCTACACCTTC.

Here the CDR3 reads CASSFGGAAFF. CDR3 DNA sequence: TGCGCCAGCAGCTTTGGGGGGGCGGCTTTCTTC. This chain joins TRBV5-1 and TRBJ2-1, with a possible D match to TRBD2 (7 bases). Germline V gene sequence: CDR1 SGHRS, CDR2 YFSETQ. This CDR3 is built from 11 residues. The V end was cut by 2 bases, the J end by 16 bases, with 13 bases between. Full variable domain (rest looked up from reference TRBV5-1 and TRBJ2-1): KAGVTQTPRYLIKTRGQQVTLSCSPISGHRSVSWYQQTPGQGLQFLFEYFSETQRNKGNFPGRFSGRQFSNSRSEMNVSTLELGDSALYLCASSFGGAAFFGPGTRLTVL.

The genes are TRBV7-2 and TRBJ1-2; 8 nucleotides match TRBD1. CDR3 length equals 15 residues. Germline V gives CDR1 SGHTA, CDR2 FQGNSA. Unmatched junction bases numbered 9, after V lost 1 base and J lost 8 bases. The CDR3 nucleotides are TGTGCCAGCAGCTTAGGACAGGGGAGCTTCGGCGGCTACACCTTC. Amino acid sequence: CASSLGQGSFGGYTF.

The sample holds a few counts of this clone. This chain connects TRBV7-9 to TRBJ1-4; TRBD1 matches 7 bases. The V and J ends lost 2 bases and 2 bases, in that order; junction bases with no gene match: 11. Germline CDR1 and CDR2: SEHNR and FQNEAQ (reference sequence). The CDR3 covers 18 residues. DNA of the CDR3: TGTGCCAGCAGCTTACAACGACAGGGAGTAGTCACTAATGAAAAACTGTTTTTT. Its translation is CASSLQRQGVVTNEKLFF.

The rearrangement uses TRBV29-1 and TRBJ2-3; D may be TRBD2 (6 bases). The CDR3 is 13 amino acids. Trimming cost V 3 bases and J 4 bases, with 11 bases left between them. Germline V CDR1 and CDR2: SQVTM, ANQGSEA. The CDR3 loop is CSVEELASDTQYF. In nucleotides, the CDR3 is TGCAGCGTTGAGGAACTAGCCTCAGATACGCAGTATTTT.

The V and J genes are TRBV19 and TRBJ1-2, with a tentative D call TRBD1 (6 bases). Germline assignment: CDR1 LNHDA and CDR2 SQIVND (reference sequence). The CDR3 is 13 residues long. The V and J ends lost 9 bases and 4 bases respectively, with 15 bases between them. CDR3 loop: CASTATQGYGYTF. Written as DNA, the CDR3 is TGTGCCAGCACCGCTACACAGGGCTATGGCTACACCTTC.

The chain couples TRBV29-1 to TRBJ2-7, with 9 nucleotides matching TRBD1. The junction had 5 bases not matched to a gene; V was cut back by 6 bases and J by 2 bases. This CDR3 comprises 13 residues. Germline V gene sequence: CDR1 SQVTM, CDR2 ANQGSEA. The CDR3 is CSVSRQGAYEQYF. CDR3 in DNA: TGCAGCGTCTCTAGACAGGGGGCCTACGAGCAGTACTTC.

This clone appeared once. The chain uses TRBV28 and TRBJ2-7, with TRBD1 as a possible D gene (7 bases). Germline lookup yields CDR1 MDHEN and CDR2 SYDVKM. The CDR3 is made up of 16 amino acids. V was shortened by 5 bases and J by 3 bases, with 20 bases between the two germline ends. CDR3 residues: CASSPTGDRGNYEQYF. The DNA for the CDR3 is TGTGCCAGCAGTCCCACAGGGGATCGGGGGAACTACGAGCAGTACTTC.

The chain combines TRBV19 with TRBJ1-5; D not certain. The germline V gene has CDR1 LNHDA and CDR2 SQIVND (reference sequence). Trimming took off 2 bases at V and 6 bases at J, with 5 bases between the two ends. CDR3 size: 12 residues. Here the CDR3 reads CASSITGQPQHF. CDR3 sequence (DNA): TGTGCCAGTAGTATAACGGGTCAGCCCCAGCATTTT.

The rearrangement joins TRBV19 to TRBJ2-1; 10 bases are a match to TRBD1. The V gene end was trimmed by 6 bases and the J gene end by 5 bases; junction bases not matched to a gene: 4. Germline assignment: CDR1 LNHDA and CDR2 SQIVND (reference sequence). There are 14 residues in the CDR3. CDR3 nucleotides: TGTGCCAGTAGGGGGGACAGGGGCGACAATGAGCAGTTCTTC. Protein sequence: CASRGDRGDNEQFF.

CDR3: CASSSRSGAPYGYTF. The DNA of the CDR3 is TGTGCCAGCAGCTCTAGGAGCGGGGCGCCCTATGGCTACACCTTC. The J gene is TRBJ1-2, the V gene TRBV7-3; weak D call: TRBD1 (5 bases). V gave up 4 bases and J gave up 4 bases, with 16 bases separating them. Looked up from germline, CDR1 is SGHTA and CDR2 is FQGTGA. This CDR3 has 15 amino acids.

This clone has just a few counts. This sequence joins TRBV25-1 and TRBJ1-3; D remains ambiguous. Germline assignment: CDR1 MGHDK and CDR2 SYGVNS. The ends were cut back, 5 bases at V and 4 bases at J, with 9 bases in the middle. The CDR3 extends over 13 amino acids. The CDR3 loop reads CASSTGPGNTIYF. DNA of the CDR3: TGTGCCAGCAGTACTGGGCCCGGAAACACCATATATTTT. The full variable domain, rest sourced from reference TRBV25-1 and TRBJ1-3, is EADIYQTPRYLVIGTGKKITLECSQTMGHDKMYWYQQDPGMELHLIHYSYGVNSTEKGDLSSESTVSRIRTEHFPLTLESARPSHTSQYLCASSTGPGNTIYFGEGSWLTVV.

The genes are TRBV5-1 and TRBJ1-2, with D maybe TRBD1 (6 bases). The CDR3 spans 11 residues. Germline V gene data show CDR1 as SGHRS and CDR2 as YFSETQ. With 6 bases removed from V and 7 bases from J, the gap between germline ends came to 10 bases. The CDR3 sequence: CASTQGSGYTF. As DNA, the CDR3 is TGCGCCAGCACCCAGGGGAGTGGCTACACCTTC.

The rearrangement joins TRBV30 to TRBJ1-2, with unresolved D. This CDR3 contains 13 residues. Trimming stripped 1 base from V and 8 bases from J, with 14 bases between. The germline V gene encodes CDR1 GTSNPN and CDR2 SVGIG (reference sequence). CDR3 region: CAWSGHRSGGYTF. As DNA, the CDR3 is TGTGCCTGGAGTGGACATAGGTCTGGCGGCTACACCTTC.

This clone was seen once. The J gene is TRBJ2-1, the V gene TRBV29-1; TRBD1 might be the D (5 bases). CDR1 and CDR2 from the germline V gene are SQVTM and ANQGSEA. CDR3 length: 11 residues. V dropped 5 bases and J dropped 9 bases, with 11 bases sitting between them. The CDR3 DNA reads as TGCAGCGTTCCAGGGCTGCCTGAGCAGTTCTTC. Protein product: CSVPGLPEQFF.

There are a few counts of this clone. The chain links TRBV5-1 to TRBJ1-2; a weak D match, TRBD1 (6 bases). The CDR3 contains 11 residues. Germline values: CDR1 SGHRS, CDR2 YFSETQ. Deletions cut 6 bases from V and 8 bases from J, with 11 bases between. CDR3 nucleotide sequence: TGCGCCAGCAAAGGGGGGGGCGGCTACACCTTC. Its translation is CASKGGGGYTF.

The chain recombines TRBV7-3 with TRBJ2-2; a weak D match, TRBD1 (6 bases). CDR3 length: 16 amino acids. CDR1 and CDR2 (germline): SGHTA, FQGTGA. Trimming cost V 4 bases and J 0 bases, with 12 bases left between them. The chain's CDR3 is CASSYFGQSNTGELFF. In DNA form, the CDR3 reads TGTGCCAGCAGCTACTTCGGACAGTCGAACACCGGGGAGCTGTTTTTT. Drawing the rest from reference TRBV7-3 and TRBJ2-2, the complete variable domain is GAGVSQTPSNKVTEKGKYVELRCDPISGHTALYWYRQSLGQGPEFLIYFQGTGAADDSGLPNDRFFAVRPEGSVSTLKIQRTERGDSAVYLCASSYFGQSNTGELFFGEGSRLTVL.

The rearrangement uses TRBV6-2 or TRBV6-3 and TRBJ1-6, with 9 nucleotides matching TRBD1. The V gene end was trimmed by 6 bases and the J gene end by 4 bases; junction bases not matched to a gene: 31. The germline V gene encodes CDR1 MNHEY and CDR2 SVGEGT. The CDR3 totals 24 residues. The CDR3 is CASSPFSSPFRGQGGGGYNSPLHF. DNA for the CDR3: TGTGCCAGCAGCCCCTTCAGCAGCCCCTTCAGGGGACAGGGTGGAGGGGGATATAATTCACCCCTCCACTTT.

This clone was detected only once. Other DNA sequences within the sample encode an identical CDR3. The chain employs TRBV5-1 and TRBJ1-1, with 7 nucleotides matching TRBD1. Trimming removed 0 bases from V and 5 bases from J; junction bases left unmatched: 4. The germline gives CDR1 SGHRS, CDR2 YFSETQ. CDR3 size: 14 residues. The CDR3, as DNA: TGCGCCAGCAGCTTGGGACAGGGAGGTACTGAAGCTTTCTTT. Its protein product is CASSLGQGGTEAFF.